This T cell receptor (beta chain) emerged from a study of technical replicates of blood from several donors. Repertoires were generated with immunoSEQ multiplex PCR, while TCRdb's copy carries only in-frame clones and drops some. The sample holds 60,000 to 85,000 clones, roughly 94% seen once. There are 13 residues in the CDR3. V was pared by 3 bases and J by 5 bases, with 7 bases between. Germline CDR1 and CDR2: MDHEN and SYDVKM. The sequenced material came from T cells isolated from PBMCs. This TCR was sampled from a human donor in good health. The rearrangement links TRBV28 to TRBJ1-4; D is unclear. DNA of the CDR3: TGTGCCAGCAGTTTCGGAGAGAATGAAAAACTGTTTTTT. As protein: CASSFGENEKLFF.